This T cell receptor (beta chain) was identified in a study of cytomegalovirus exposure and HLA in healthy donors. Study-wide points: The listing of some 170 TCR beta chains classed them as cytomegalovirus-associated.

CDR1 is MGHRA, CDR2 YSYEKL, per germline. CDR3 length equals 12 residues. Trimming took off 11 bases at V and 3 bases at J, with 11 bases between the two ends. A multiplex PCR was run with 60 Vbeta primers and 13 Jbeta primers. Profiling relied on immunoSEQ multiplex PCR, and the TCRdb table lists in-frame clones only, not all of them. The sample contains 130,000 to 150,000 clones, around a tenth of which appear only once. Regarding this clone: Its antigen is undetermined.

This chain connects TRBV4-1 to TRBJ2-1, with D perhaps TRBD1 (7 bases). This sequence was found in a male donor in good health and CMV-seronegative. The sample consisted of PBMCs. CDR3 DNA sequence: TGCGCCGCAGGGGGGTACTACAATGAGCAGTTCTTC. The encoded protein is CAAGGYYNEQFF.